This TCR beta chain derives from a study of T cells in Graves' hyperthyroidism and ophthalmopathy (dated by TCRdb to between 2017 and 2020). In the study overall: Peripheral blood samples were taken at the time of initial diagnosis, prior to any treatment. To identify distinguishing TCR V-J signatures, a discovery cohort of about 100 patients was used, comprising fewer than 45 with Graves' ophthalmopathy and around 60 with stable Graves' hyperthyroidism. Prospective prediction of ophthalmopathy was tested in an independent validation cohort consisting of some 18 hyperthyroidism patients and around 16 patients who later progressed to ophthalmopathy. The approximately 100 discovery patients were divided at random into training and test sets in a 7:3 ratio. The study also compared thyroid tissue and blood T-cell repertoires from more than five Graves' hyperthyroidism patients. After blood sampling, hyperthyroidism patients were treated with methimazole at a starting dose of 30 mg daily, and ophthalmopathy patients were treated with high-dose intravenous methylprednisolone. According to the paper, TCR Vbeta CDR3 sequencing was carried out on some 130 peripheral blood samples, which came from some 41 ophthalmopathy, around 75 hyperthyroidism and about 17 progressor patients. General findings and caveats noted by the study authors: No statistical method was used to fix the sample size in advance, and group allocation was not hidden from the investigators. In validation, the model predicted progression to ophthalmopathy a median of about 6 months before onset, with 65% to 71% sensitivity and about 72% specificity. Most expanded thyroid clonotypes (frequency above 0.001) were also detected in blood, a finding suggesting that blood repertoires may reflect thyroid immune responses. A 13 V-J signature model separated ophthalmopathy from stable hyperthyroidism, with nearly 90% sensitivity and about 81% specificity in cross-validation and 80%/75% in testing.

There are 15 amino acids in the CDR3, from cysteine to phenylalanine inclusive. Only CDR3 DNA remains: 45 bases, in frame from the first base. For this chain, trimming is 2 bases at the V end and 1 base at the J end, and the number of junction bases without a gene match is 5. For CDR1 and CDR2, the germline V gene lists LGHNT and FRNRAP. With respect to this clonotype: It has no known antigen specificity. No clone much larger than this one lies a single base away; base qualities are absent.

TCR beta CDR3 regions were amplified from RNA transcripts. For the first round of RT-PCR on the TCR CDR3, the HTBI primer set was used together with the Qiagen OneStep RT-PCR kit. Libraries were constructed in a second round of multiplex PCR, after which size selection and purification were carried out. Sequencing of the libraries was done on an Illumina HiSeq2000 using paired-end 100 bp reads. Per the authors' processing: SOAPnuke was used to process the raw data, with reads discarded if the reads contained adapters or uncalled bases, had a mean Phred below 15, or lacked an exact constant-primer or identifier match. High-quality paired reads were merged using COPE v1.2.5, and each unique nucleotide sequence was defined as a clonotype. Clonotypes were aligned to IMGT TRBV, TRBD and TRBJ reference segments using MiTCR v1.1. Analysis was restricted to V-J combinations with a frequency above 0.0001, which covered 99% to 99.2% of repertoires. A TCS score was defined as the ratio between F50 (clonal expansion) and ExV (chaos), using BLOSUM62-based TCRdist between CDR3 peptides within each V-J. Welch's t-statistics and random forest reduced 514 V-J features to about 13, which were used in a naive Bayes classifier (R e1071). TCRdb trimmed public reads at Q25 via fastp, called clones via MiXCR and kept in-frame beta chains. Rows are unified per CDR3 protein, each entry keeping the most common DNA and genes. TCRdb's processing, not the authors', yielded these V and J calls. Recorded for this sample are 200,000 to 250,000 distinct CDR3 sequences; 17% of them occurred a single time. The leading ten clones occupy 50% of the sample.

Graves' hyperthyroidism was defined as stable when no progression to ophthalmopathy occurred over 18 months of follow-up. The hyperthyroidism patients were between 18 and 65 years old and newly diagnosed, with a disease duration of less than 2 months. The study excluded patients with uncontrolled infections, other autoimmune diseases, pregnancy or lactation. Diagnoses were based on clinical symptoms, serum thyroxine and TRAb, thyroid ultrasound and orbital computed tomography. PBMCs were separated from 7.5 to 10 ml of fresh peripheral blood using Ficoll-Paque density gradient centrifugation. Total RNA was extracted with Trizol reagent, and quality was checked on an Agilent 2100 Bioanalyzer.

Rearrangement joined TRBV12-5 to TRBJ2-7; 7 junctional bases match TRBD2. The material sequenced was blood. The sequence was obtained from a man over 45 with Graves' hyperthyroidism. CDR3 loop: CASGLKTSPSYEQYF. The DNA is as follows: TGTGCTAGTGGTTTGAAGACTAGCCCTTCCTACGAGCAGTACTTC.